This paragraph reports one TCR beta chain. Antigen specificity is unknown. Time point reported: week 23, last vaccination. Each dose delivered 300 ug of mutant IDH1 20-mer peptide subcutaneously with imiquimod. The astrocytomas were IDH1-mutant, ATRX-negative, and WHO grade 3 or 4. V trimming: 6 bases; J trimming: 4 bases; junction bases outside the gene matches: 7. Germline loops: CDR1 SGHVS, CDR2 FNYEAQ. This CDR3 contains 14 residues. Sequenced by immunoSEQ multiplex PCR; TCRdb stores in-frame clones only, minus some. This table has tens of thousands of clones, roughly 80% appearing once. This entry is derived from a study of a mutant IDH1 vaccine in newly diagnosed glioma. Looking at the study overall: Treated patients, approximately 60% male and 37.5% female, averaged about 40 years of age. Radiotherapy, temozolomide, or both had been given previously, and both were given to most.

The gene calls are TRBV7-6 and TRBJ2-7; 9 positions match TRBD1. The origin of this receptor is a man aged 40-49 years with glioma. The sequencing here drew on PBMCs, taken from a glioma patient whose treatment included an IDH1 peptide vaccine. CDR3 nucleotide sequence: TGTGCCAGCAGGCGGGGGACAGGGAGTTACGAGCAGTACTTC. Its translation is CASRRGTGSYEQYF.